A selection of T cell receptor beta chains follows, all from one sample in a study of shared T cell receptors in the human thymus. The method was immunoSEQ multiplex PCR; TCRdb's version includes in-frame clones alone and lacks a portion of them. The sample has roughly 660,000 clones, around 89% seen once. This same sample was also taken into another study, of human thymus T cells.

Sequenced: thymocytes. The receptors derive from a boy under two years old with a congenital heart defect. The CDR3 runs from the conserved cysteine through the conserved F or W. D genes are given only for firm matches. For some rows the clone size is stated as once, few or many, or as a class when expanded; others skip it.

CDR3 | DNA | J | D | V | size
CASSMRGRSLNEQFF | TGTGCCAGTAGTATGAGAGGGAGGAGCCTCAATGAGCAGTTCTTC | TRBJ2-1 | - | TRBV19 | -
CASSQGGGRETQYF | TGTGCCAGCAGCCAAGGTGGGGGCAGGGAGACCCAGTACTTC | TRBJ2-5 | - | TRBV4-2 | -
CASSFFSSSYNEQFF | TGTGCCAGCAGCTTTTTTAGTAGCTCCTACAATGAGCAGTTCTTC | TRBJ2-1 | - | TRBV7-2 | -
CASSVATEGVSTGELFF | TGTGCCAGCAGCGTAGCTACCGAGGGGGTTTCCACCGGGGAGCTGTTTTTT | TRBJ2-2 | - | TRBV9 | -
CASSLLAGGSTDTQYF | TGTGCCAGCAGCCTATTAGCGGGAGGGAGCACAGATACGCAGTATTTT | TRBJ2-3 | TRBD2 | TRBV7-2 | -
CASGLAPGSSGNTIYF | TGTGCTAGTGGTTTGGCCCCCGGGTCCTCTGGAAACACCATATATTTT | TRBJ1-3 | - | TRBV12-5 | -
CASGPGLAGQETQYF | TGTGCCAGTGGCCCGGGACTAGCGGGTCAAGAGACCCAGTACTTC | TRBJ2-5 | TRBD2 | TRBV6-5 | few
CASSRLAKNIQYF | TGTGCCAGCAGCCGACTAGCCAAAAACATTCAGTACTTC | TRBJ2-4 | - | TRBV7-2 | -
CARRQQRGSTDTQYF | TGCGCCAGAAGGCAACAGCGGGGGTCCACAGATACGCAGTATTTT | TRBJ2-3 | TRBD2 | TRBV10-1 | once
CASSLGGRQYF | TGTGCCAGCAGCTTAGGGGGGCGACAGTACTTC | TRBJ2-7 | - | TRBV7-9 | -
CASSLFAEGNTIYF | TGTGCCAGCAGCTTGTTCGCGGAGGGAAACACCATATATTTT | TRBJ1-3 | - | TRBV5-6 | -
CASSEYGTGVGAKNIQYF | TGTGCCAGCAGTGAATACGGGACAGGGGTTGGGGCCAAAAACATTCAGTACTTC | TRBJ2-4 | TRBD1 | TRBV25-1 | -
CASSEFSPAGWETQYF | TGTGCCAGCAGTGAATTTTCCCCGGCGGGTTGGGAGACCCAGTACTTC | TRBJ2-5 | - | TRBV2 | -
CASSENGDGRQGGEKLFF | TGTGCCAGCAGTGAAAATGGTGACGGGCGACAGGGTGGGGAAAAACTGTTTTTT | TRBJ1-4 | TRBD1 | TRBV6-1 | -
CASSLVGSSGDSYEQYF | TGTGCCAGCAGCTTAGTCGGGAGTAGCGGTGACTCCTACGAGCAGTACTTC | TRBJ2-7 | - | TRBV7-2 | -
CASSLGLAGGTLREQYF | TGTGCCAGCAGTTTGGGACTAGCGGGAGGAACCCTCCGCGAGCAGTACTTC | TRBJ2-7 | TRBD2 | TRBV28 | -
CASSMVLIAGVRQTQYF | TGTGCCAGTAGTATGGTACTCATAGCGGGAGTGAGACAGACCCAGTACTTC | TRBJ2-5 | TRBD2 | TRBV19 | -
CASNFRDRAYNEQFF | TGTGCCAGCAACTTTCGGGACAGGGCCTACAATGAGCAGTTCTTC | TRBJ2-1 | TRBD1 | TRBV7-9 | -
CSVEPGQFYGYTF | TGCAGCGTTGAACCGGGACAGTTCTATGGCTACACCTTC | TRBJ1-2 | TRBD1 | TRBV29-1 | -
CASSPGTSGRPKDTQYF | TGCGCCAGCAGCCCGGGGACTAGCGGGAGACCCAAGGATACGCAGTATTTT | TRBJ2-3 | TRBD2 | TRBV5-1 | -
CASSLGGRGETQYF | TGCGCCAGCAGCTTGGGAGGTCGGGGAGAGACCCAGTACTTC | TRBJ2-5 | - | TRBV5-1 | few
CASSLTSVETQYF | TGTGCCAGCAGCTTGACTAGCGTAGAGACCCAGTACTTC | TRBJ2-5 | TRBD2 | TRBV5-6 | -
CASSTIGSQGKDTQYF | TGTGCCAGCAGCACCATAGGTTCCCAGGGGAAGGACACGCAGTATTTT | TRBJ2-3 | - | TRBV11-3 | -
CASSPRSSGRETQYF | TGTGCCAGCAGCCCCCGTTCTAGCGGGAGGGAGACCCAGTACTTC | TRBJ2-5 | TRBD2 | TRBV14 | -
CASRPGGQDYEQYF | TGTGCCAGCAGGCCAGGCGGGCAGGACTACGAGCAGTACTTC | TRBJ2-7 | - | TRBV27 | -
CASSQGRKPPNTGELFF | TGCGCCAGCAGCCAAGGTAGAAAGCCTCCGAACACCGGGGAGCTGTTTTTT | TRBJ2-2 | - | TRBV4-3 | few
CASSFGQYGYTF | TGTGCCAGCAGCTTTGGGCAGTATGGCTACACCTTC | TRBJ1-2 | - | TRBV5-4 | -
CASSNGDGGSNYGYTF | TGTGCCAGCAGTAACGGAGATGGAGGTTCAAACTATGGCTACACCTTC | TRBJ1-2 | - | TRBV27 | -